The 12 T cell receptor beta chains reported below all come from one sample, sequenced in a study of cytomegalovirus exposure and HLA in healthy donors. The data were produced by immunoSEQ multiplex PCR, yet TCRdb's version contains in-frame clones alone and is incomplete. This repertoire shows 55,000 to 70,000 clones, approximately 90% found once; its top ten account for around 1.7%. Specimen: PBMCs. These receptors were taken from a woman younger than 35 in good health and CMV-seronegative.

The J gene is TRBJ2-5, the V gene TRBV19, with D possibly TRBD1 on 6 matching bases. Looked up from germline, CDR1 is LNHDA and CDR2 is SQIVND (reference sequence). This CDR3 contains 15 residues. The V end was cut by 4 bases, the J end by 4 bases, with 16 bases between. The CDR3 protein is CASSTNGQLGETQYF. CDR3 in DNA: TGTGCCAGTAGTACCAATGGACAGCTAGGAGAGACCCAGTACTTC.

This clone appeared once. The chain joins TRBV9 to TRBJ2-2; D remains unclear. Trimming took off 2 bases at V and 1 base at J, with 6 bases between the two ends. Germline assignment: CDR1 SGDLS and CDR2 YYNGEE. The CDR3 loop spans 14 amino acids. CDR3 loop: CASSVQLNTGELFF. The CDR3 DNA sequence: TGTGCCAGCAGCGTTCAGTTGAACACCGGGGAGCTGTTTTTT.

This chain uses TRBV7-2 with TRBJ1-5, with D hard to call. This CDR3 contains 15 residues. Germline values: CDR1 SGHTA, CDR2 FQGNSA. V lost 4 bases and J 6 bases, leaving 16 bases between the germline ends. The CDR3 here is CASSSLGSTGQPQHF. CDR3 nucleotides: TGTGCCAGCAGCTCGCTAGGGAGTACCGGTCAGCCCCAGCATTTT.

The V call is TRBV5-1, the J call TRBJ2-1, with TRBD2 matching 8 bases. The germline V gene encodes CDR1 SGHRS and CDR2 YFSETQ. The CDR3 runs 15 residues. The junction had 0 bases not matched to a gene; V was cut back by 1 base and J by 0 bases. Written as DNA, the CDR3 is TGCGCCAGCAGCTTGACTAGCGGCTCCTACAATGAGCAGTTCTTC. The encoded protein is CASSLTSGSYNEQFF.

The CDR3 DNA reads TGTGCCAGCAGCGGACAGGGCAGCGCCGAGCAGTACTTC. Translating it yields CASSGQGSAEQYF. This chain connects TRBV2 to TRBJ2-7, with 8 positions matching TRBD1. CDR1 and CDR2 (germline): SNHLY, FYNNEI. CDR3 length equals 13 residues. V shed 6 bases, J shed 6 bases, and the junction held 7 bases outside the gene matches.

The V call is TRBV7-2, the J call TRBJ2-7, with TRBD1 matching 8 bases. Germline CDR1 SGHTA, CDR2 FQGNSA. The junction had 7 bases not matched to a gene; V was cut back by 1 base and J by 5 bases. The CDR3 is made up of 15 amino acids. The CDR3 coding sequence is TGTGCCAGCAGCTTAGGGCGACAGGGGAGCGACGAGCAGTACTTC. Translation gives CASSLGRQGSDEQYF.

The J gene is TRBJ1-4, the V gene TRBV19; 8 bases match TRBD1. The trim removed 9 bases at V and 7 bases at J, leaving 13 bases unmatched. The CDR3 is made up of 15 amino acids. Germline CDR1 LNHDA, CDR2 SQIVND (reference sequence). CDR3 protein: CASIRGQGEGEKLFF. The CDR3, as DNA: TGTGCCAGCATCCGTGGACAGGGAGAGGGTGAAAAACTGTTTTTT.

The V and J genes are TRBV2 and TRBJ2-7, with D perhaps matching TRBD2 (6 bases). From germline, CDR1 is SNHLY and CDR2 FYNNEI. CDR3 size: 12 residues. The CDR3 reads CAFREDNSEQYF. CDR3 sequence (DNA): TGTGCTTTCAGGGAGGACAACTCCGAGCAGTACTTC.

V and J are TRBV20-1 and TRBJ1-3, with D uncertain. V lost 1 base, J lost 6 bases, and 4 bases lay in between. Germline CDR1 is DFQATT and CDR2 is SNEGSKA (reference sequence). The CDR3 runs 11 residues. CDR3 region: CSARVENTIYF. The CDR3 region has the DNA TGCAGTGCTAGAGTAGAAAACACCATATATTTT.

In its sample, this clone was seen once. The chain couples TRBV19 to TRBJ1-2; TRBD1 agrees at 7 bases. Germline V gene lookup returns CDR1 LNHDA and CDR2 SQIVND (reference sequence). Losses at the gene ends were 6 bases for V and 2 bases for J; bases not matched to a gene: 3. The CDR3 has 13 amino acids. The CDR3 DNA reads TGTGCCAGTAGATGGGACAGAAACTATGGCTACACCTTC. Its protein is CASRWDRNYGYTF.

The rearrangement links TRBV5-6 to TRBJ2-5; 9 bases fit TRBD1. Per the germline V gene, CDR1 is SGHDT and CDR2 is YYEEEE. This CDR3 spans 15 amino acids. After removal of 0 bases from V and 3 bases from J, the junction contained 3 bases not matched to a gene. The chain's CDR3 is CASSLDRGLEETQYF. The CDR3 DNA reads TGTGCCAGCAGCTTGGACAGGGGGCTTGAAGAGACCCAGTACTTC.

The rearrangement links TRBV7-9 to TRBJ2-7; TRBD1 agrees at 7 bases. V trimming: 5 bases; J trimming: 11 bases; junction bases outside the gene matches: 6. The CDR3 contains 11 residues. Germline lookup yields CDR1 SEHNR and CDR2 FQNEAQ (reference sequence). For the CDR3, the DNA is TGTGCCAGCAGCCCCGGACAGGTGAAGTACTTC. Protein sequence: CASSPGQVKYF.